This T cell receptor beta chain is from a study of cytomegalovirus exposure and HLA in healthy donors. Regarding the study as a whole: Some segments of the V type, notably TRBV6-2 and TRBV6-3, were excluded as indistinguishable. Later analysis identified 15,000 to 20,000 TCR beta sequences associated with HLA alleles, using a false discovery rate threshold of 0.05.

Comment on this clone: Its specificity is not known.

From germline, CDR1 is MNHNY and CDR2 SVGAGI (reference sequence). The CDR3 has 13 amino acids. At the time of sampling, donors were nominally healthy, though unrecorded immune exposures were likely. 60 Vbeta and 13 Jbeta primers were used in PCR. Original methodology: Unique TCR beta chains numbered about 72 million in a later analysis, with around 10 million shared. Profiling relied on immunoSEQ multiplex PCR, and the TCRdb table lists in-frame clones only, not all of them. V, J and clone size reflect that table, while D and trimming were determined from the DNA. The sample lists fewer than 85,000 clones; 78% were seen once.

The specimen was PBMCs. The TCR sequence derives from a male donor in good health and CMV-seropositive. V gene TRBV6-6 combines with J gene TRBJ2-7, with 9 bases fitting TRBD2. CDR3 protein: CAGGSGRFYEQYF. The CDR3 DNA reads TGTGCGGGGGGCAGCGGGAGGTTCTACGAGCAGTACTTC.